What follows describes a single T cell receptor beta chain. Given a much more abundant clone one base away, this may be a read error. TCRdb reprocessed the PCR reads via MiXCR and lists one record per CDR3 protein. The sample yields roughly 93,000 distinct CDR3 sequences, about 23% seen once. This sample stems from a study of molecular identifiers for immune sequencing clone quantification. The V end lost 5 bases, the J end lost 6 bases, and 13 bases lay between the germline ends. Germline V lookup: CDR1 SGHVS, CDR2 FQNEAQ. This CDR3 contains 13 residues. This receptor was taken from a human donor in good health. Some libraries in this study had Jurkat cell RNA spiked in. V is TRBV7-8 and J is TRBJ1-1, with D possibly being TRBD1 (5 bases). Sequencing was done on a sample of naive CD8+ T cells from blood, with Jurkat cell RNA spiked in. The subset here: FACS-sorted CD8+CD4-CCR7+CD45RA+ naive T cells. CDR3 in DNA: TGTGCCAGCAGCCGGGACTATGGAGCTGAAGCTTTCTTT. This gives the protein CASSRDYGAEAFF. Full variable domain (remainder filled in from reference TRBV7-8 and TRBJ1-1): GAGVSQSPRYKVAKRGQDVALRCDPISGHVSLFWYQQALGQGPEFLTYFQNEAQLDKSGLPSDRFFAERPEGSVSTLKIQRTQQEDSAVYLCASSRDYGAEAFFGQGTRLTVV.